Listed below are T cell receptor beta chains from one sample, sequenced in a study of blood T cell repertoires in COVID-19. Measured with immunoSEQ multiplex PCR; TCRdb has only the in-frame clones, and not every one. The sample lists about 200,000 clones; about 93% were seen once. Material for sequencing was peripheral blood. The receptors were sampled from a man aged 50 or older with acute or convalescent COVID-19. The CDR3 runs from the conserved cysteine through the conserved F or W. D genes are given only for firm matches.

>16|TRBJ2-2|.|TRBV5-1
CASSLEGGPWAGELFF
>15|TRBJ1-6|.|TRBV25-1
CASSEWSSYNSPLHF
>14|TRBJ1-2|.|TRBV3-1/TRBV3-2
CASSQDRSRYGYTF
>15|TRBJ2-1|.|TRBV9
CASSVAGPSYNEQFF
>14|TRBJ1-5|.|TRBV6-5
CASTIGQGNQPQHF
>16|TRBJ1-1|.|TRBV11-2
CASSLAYRGLRAEAFF
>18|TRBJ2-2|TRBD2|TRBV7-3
CASSPIGLALANTGELFF
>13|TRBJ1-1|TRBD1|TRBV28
CASVRQGNTEAFF
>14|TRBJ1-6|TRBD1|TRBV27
CASSFGTENSPLHF
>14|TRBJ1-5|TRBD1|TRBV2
CASSERTGTQPQHF
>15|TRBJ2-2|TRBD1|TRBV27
CASSSRDRNTGELFF
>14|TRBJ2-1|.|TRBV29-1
CSVGRSAAYNEQFF
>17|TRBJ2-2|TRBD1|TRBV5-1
CASRGTGDTKDTGELFF
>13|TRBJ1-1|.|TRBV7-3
CAGSLKPNTEAFF
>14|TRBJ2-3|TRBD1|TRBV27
CASSWDRGGDTQYF
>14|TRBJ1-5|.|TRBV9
CASSVASGNQPQHF
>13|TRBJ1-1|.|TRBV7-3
CASSSQGSTEAFF
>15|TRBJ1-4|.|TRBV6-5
CATKILDSSNEKLFF
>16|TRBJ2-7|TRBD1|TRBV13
CASSVRGTVSSYEQYF
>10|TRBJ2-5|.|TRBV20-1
CSARSETQYF
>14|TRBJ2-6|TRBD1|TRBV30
CACIRQGGANVLTF
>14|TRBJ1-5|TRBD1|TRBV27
CASSFSGGDQPQHF
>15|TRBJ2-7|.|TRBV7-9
CASSAGLDRTYEQYF
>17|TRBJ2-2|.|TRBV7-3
CASSLEYAGPNTGELFF
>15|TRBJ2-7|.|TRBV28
CASSLFGSGVFEQYF